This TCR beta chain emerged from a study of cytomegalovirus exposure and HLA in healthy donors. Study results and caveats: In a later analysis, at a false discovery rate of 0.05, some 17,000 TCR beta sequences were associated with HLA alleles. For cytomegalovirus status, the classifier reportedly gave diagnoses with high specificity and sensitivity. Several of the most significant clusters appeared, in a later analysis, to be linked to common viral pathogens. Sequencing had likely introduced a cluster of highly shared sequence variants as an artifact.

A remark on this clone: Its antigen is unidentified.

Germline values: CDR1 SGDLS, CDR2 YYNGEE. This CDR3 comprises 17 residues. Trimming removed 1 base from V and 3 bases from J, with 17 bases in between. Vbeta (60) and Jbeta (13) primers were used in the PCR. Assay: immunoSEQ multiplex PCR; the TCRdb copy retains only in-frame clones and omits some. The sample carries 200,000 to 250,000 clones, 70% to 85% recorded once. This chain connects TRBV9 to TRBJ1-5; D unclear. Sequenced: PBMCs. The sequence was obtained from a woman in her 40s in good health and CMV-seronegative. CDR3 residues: CASSVWLGPPSNQPQHF. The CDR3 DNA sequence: TGTGCCAGCAGCGTATGGTTGGGCCCCCCGTCCAATCAGCCCCAGCATTTT.